This TCR beta chain was sequenced during a study of CD8+ T cells in alopecia areata. The treatment denotes: oral pan-JAK inhibitor, 5-10 mg twice daily. Extracted RNA was reverse transcribed, and the resulting cDNA served as sequencing template. Only in-frame clones appear in the TCRdb table, and some are missing; sequencing was by immunoSEQ multiplex PCR. The sample has 130,000 or so clones; around 86% are singletons. This sample comprised CD8+ T cells sorted from blood, obtained at week 4, from a patient treated with tofacitinib. The receptor's source is a human donor with alopecia areata.

The CDR3 loop reads CASSPTNQGDEQYF. The DNA of the CDR3 is TGTGCCAGCAGCCCCACTAACCAGGGCGACGAGCAGTACTTC. This chain links TRBV7-9 with TRBJ2-7; D perhaps matches TRBD1 (5 bases). Germline-derived CDR1 and CDR2 are SEHNR and FQNEAQ (reference sequence). The V end lost 5 bases, the J end lost 5 bases, and 16 bases lay between the germline ends. This CDR3 contains 14 residues.